What follows are 30 T cell receptor beta chains derived from one specimen sequenced in a study of T cells in Graves' hyperthyroidism and ophthalmopathy. Amplified TCR beta CDR3 regions derived from RNA transcripts. During a first-round RT-PCR of the TCR CDR3, the HTBI primer set was used. Each CDR3 protein gets one entry after TCRdb re-called the multiplex PCR reads with MiXCR. The data contain approximately 380,000 distinct CDR3 sequences, roughly an eighth of them seen just once; the ten biggest clones take up 28%. Source material: blood. Receptors were obtained from a man in his forties or fifties with Graves' ophthalmopathy.

This clonotype was observed at least ten times. The chain combines TRBV29-1 with TRBJ1-2; D not resolved. CDR1 SQVTM and CDR2 ANQGSEA come from the germline V gene. The CDR3 runs to 13 residues. Trimming left V 3 bases short and J 8 bases short, with 16 bases between. CDR3 residues: CSVDQLAEGGYTF. The CDR3 DNA reads as TGCAGCGTTGATCAGCTAGCGGAAGGAGGCTACACCTTC.

The chain uses TRBV7-9 and TRBJ1-6; TRBD1 might be the D (5 bases). The CDR3 consists of 15 residues. V lost 5 bases, J lost 10 bases, and 18 bases lay in between. Germline V gene data show CDR1 as SEHNR and CDR2 as FQNEAQ (reference sequence). In DNA form, the CDR3 reads TGTGCCAGCAGCGCCGCGCAGGGCGCTAGATCACCCCTCCACTTT. This encodes CASSAAQGARSPLHF.

This clonotype was counted many times. The V and J genes are TRBV30 and TRBJ1-2; D is unresolved. Germline loops: CDR1 GTSNPN, CDR2 SVGIG (reference sequence). The CDR3 loop spans 12 amino acids. V was clipped by 0 bases and J by 8 bases, with 10 bases between them. This chain's CDR3 is CAWSVGGGGYTF. The CDR3 region has the DNA TGTGCCTGGAGTGTCGGAGGAGGGGGCTACACCTTC.

This clonotype was recorded many times. This rearrangement joins TRBV11-2 to TRBJ2-3; no definite D call. With 2 bases removed from V and 1 base from J, the gap between germline ends came to 7 bases. There are 14 residues in the CDR3. Germline V gene lookup returns CDR1 SGHAT and CDR2 FQNNGV. The CDR3: CASSLTRGTDTQYF. The CDR3 DNA is TGTGCCAGCAGCTTAACCCGCGGCACAGATACGCAGTATTTT.

This sequence joins TRBV5-1 and TRBJ2-1; unclear D gene. CDR1 is SGHRS and CDR2 is YFSETQ in the germline V gene. The germline V and J ends were trimmed by 2 bases and 0 bases, with 9 bases remaining between them. The CDR3 has 15 residues. CDR3 in DNA: TGCGCCAGCAGCTTCGACGTCAGCTCCTACAATGAGCAGTTCTTC. It codes for CASSFDVSSYNEQFF.

The chain employs TRBV28 and TRBJ1-2, with 10 bases matching TRBD1. The V and J ends lost 7 bases and 8 bases, in that order; junction bases with no gene match: 16. Germline V lookup: CDR1 MDHEN, CDR2 SYDVKM. This CDR3 region has 16 residues. CDR3 protein: CASTSSGTGARGGYTF. The CDR3 DNA follows: TGTGCCAGCACCTCTAGCGGGACAGGGGCTCGAGGCGGCTACACCTTC.

This clonotype was picked up many times. The CDR3 bases are TGTGCCAGCGAACGGCAGGGAAGGTGGAATCAGCCCCAGCATTTT. It translates to CASERQGRWNQPQHF. V is TRBV13 and J is TRBJ1-5, with D possibly TRBD1 on 5 matching bases. The CDR3 has 15 residues. Germline CDR1 is PRHDT and CDR2 is FYEKMQ (reference sequence). V lost 8 bases and J lost 4, with 18 bases in between.

Turning to this clonotype: An end of the junction does not agree with germline; a read error may underlie this. V gene TRBV11-2 combines with J gene TRBJ2-1; TRBD1 matches 8 bases. There are 16 residues in the CDR3. CDR1 SGHAT and CDR2 FQNNGV come from the germline V gene. The chain's CDR3 is CARSLGQGSSYNEQFF. DNA for the CDR3: TGTGCCAGAAGCTTAGGACAGGGTAGCTCCTACAATGAGCAGTTCTTC.

The V gene is TRBV5-1, the J gene TRBJ1-1, with TRBD1 matching 7 bases. Germline assignment: CDR1 SGHRS and CDR2 YFSETQ. The length of the CDR3 is 16 residues. J gave up 1 base and V 0 bases, and 6 bases lay outside the gene matches. The CDR3 DNA reads as TGCGCCAGCAGCTTGGAGGCAGGGGGTGCGAACACTGAAGCTTTCTTT. This codes for CASSLEAGGANTEAFF.

In its sample, this clonotype was seen many times. The CDR3: CASSPQLWDTDTQYF. CDR3 in DNA: TGTGCCAGCAGCCCCCAGCTGTGGGACACAGATACGCAGTATTTT. The chain carries TRBV11-2 and TRBJ2-3; no clear D gene. Trimming took off 5 bases at V and 2 bases at J, with 14 bases between the two ends. CDR1 is SGHAT, CDR2 FQNNGV, per germline. The CDR3 is 15 amino acids.

The chain is built from TRBV7-9 and TRBJ2-3; D is perhaps TRBD1 (5 bases). CDR1 is SEHNR, CDR2 FQNEAQ, per germline (reference sequence). The CDR3 loop spans 18 amino acids. The V gene lost 5 bases and the J gene lost 1 base, with 22 bases spanning the gap. The CDR3 reads CASSGVGRGVVGTDTQYF. DNA of the CDR3: TGTGCCAGCAGCGGAGTAGGTAGGGGTGTGGTAGGCACAGATACGCAGTATTTT.

This clonotype was observed many times. The gene calls are TRBV12-3 or TRBV12-4 and TRBJ2-1; 7 positions agree with TRBD2. The trim removed 7 bases at V and 13 bases at J, leaving 10 bases unmatched. CDR3 length: 12 amino acids. The chain's CDR3 is CASTLAVGAQFF. CDR3 coding DNA: TGTGCCAGCACCCTAGCGGTTGGGGCCCAGTTCTTC.

This clonotype has a count of ten or more. This chain joins TRBV15 and TRBJ2-1; 8 bases align to TRBD2. The V gene's germline CDR1 is LNHNV and CDR2 YYDKDF (reference sequence). This CDR3 is built from 17 residues. V dropped 0 bases and J dropped 1; count of bases not matched to a gene: 5. The DNA for the CDR3 is TGTGCCACCAGCAGAGAGATTGCGGGAGGTTCCTACAATGAGCAGTTCTTC. Protein product: CATSREIAGGSYNEQFF.

This clonotype was recorded at least ten times. V and J are TRBV28 and TRBJ1-6; no clear D gene. Trimming shortened V by 5 bases and J by 6 bases, and 14 bases separated the two germline ends. This CDR3 has 15 amino acids. Per germline, CDR1 MDHEN and CDR2 SYDVKM. This CDR3 is CASSDWEGSNSPLHF. Here the CDR3 DNA reads TGTGCCAGCAGTGACTGGGAGGGTAGTAATTCACCCCTCCACTTT.

This clonotype came up many times. CDR3 DNA sequence: TGCGCCAGCAGCTCTTGGTACGGCACAGATACGCAGTATTTT. This translates into CASSSWYGTDTQYF. This sequence joins TRBV5-1 and TRBJ2-3; D unresolved. The CDR3 has 14 residues. Trimming cost V 3 bases and J 1 base, with 9 bases left between them. Germline V lookup: CDR1 SGHRS, CDR2 YFSETQ.

Many counts were recorded for this clonotype. The chain recombines TRBV5-1 with TRBJ2-7; tentatively, D is TRBD1 or TRBD2 (5 bases each). V was shortened by 4 bases and J by 3 bases, with 11 bases between the two germline ends. The germline V gene encodes CDR1 SGHRS and CDR2 YFSETQ. The CDR3 has 13 amino acids. CDR3 bases: TGCGCCAGCAGCAGGGACCGCAACTACGAGCAGTACTTC. Amino acids: CASSRDRNYEQYF.

In this sample, this clonotype turned up many times. This rearrangement joins TRBV10-3 to TRBJ2-7, with D possibly being TRBD2 (6 bases). The CDR3 covers 15 residues. Germline CDR1 ENHRY, CDR2 SYGVKD. The germline V and J ends were trimmed by 2 bases and 2 bases, with 13 bases remaining between them. This chain's CDR3 is CAISEMQAGTYEQYF. The CDR3 nucleotides read TGTGCCATCAGTGAGATGCAGGCGGGAACCTACGAGCAGTACTTC.

This clonotype was observed a handful of times. The J gene is TRBJ2-4, the V gene TRBV14; no firm D call. Germline loops: CDR1 SGHDN, CDR2 FVKESK. The CDR3 spans 13 residues. Between the trimmed V and J ends, which lost 1 base and 11 bases, there was a span of 12 bases. The CDR3 nucleotides read TGTGCCAGCAGCCAAGCAACTGGTCGGGTTCAGTACTTC. Residues: CASSQATGRVQYF.

J is TRBJ2-4 and V is TRBV4-1, with D possibly being TRBD2 (6 bases). V lost 0 bases and J 9 bases, leaving 12 bases between the germline ends. The germline CDR1 and CDR2 sequences are MGHRA and YSYEKL. CDR3 length equals 14 residues. The CDR3 loop reads CASSQEGRSGIQYF. CDR3 DNA sequence: TGCGCCAGCAGCCAAGAGGGGAGGAGTGGCATTCAGTACTTC.

This clonotype was found many times. The chain is built from TRBV6-1 and TRBJ2-5; TRBD1 agrees at 8 bases. The V gene end was trimmed by 6 bases and the J gene end by 5 bases; junction bases not matched to a gene: 17. Germline lookup yields CDR1 MNHNS and CDR2 SASEGT. This CDR3 is built from 17 residues. CDR3 in DNA: TGTGCCAGCAGCCCCGGGAATGCCAGGGGGCCATTGGAGACCCAGTACTTC. Encoded protein: CASSPGNARGPLETQYF.

V gene TRBV5-4 combines with J gene TRBJ2-7; TRBD1 matches at 7 bases. This CDR3 is built from 13 residues. The V and J ends lost 0 bases and 5 bases, in that order; junction bases with no gene match: 2. Germline V lookup: CDR1 SGHNT, CDR2 YYREEE (reference sequence). The CDR3 is CASSLVRGHEQYF. The DNA for the CDR3 is TGTGCCAGCAGCTTGGTTAGGGGGCACGAGCAGTACTTC.

The chain combines TRBV28 with TRBJ1-6; 9 nucleotides agree with TRBD1. The V segment lost 6 bases and the J segment 4 bases; nucleotides outside the gene matches: 7. From germline, CDR1 is MDHEN and CDR2 SYDVKM. The length of the CDR3 is 16 residues. CDR3 region: CASRSTGGGYNSPLHF. The CDR3 DNA reads TGTGCCAGCAGATCAACAGGGGGCGGTTATAATTCACCCCTCCACTTT.

This clonotype was seen at least ten times. The chain uses TRBV20-1 and TRBJ2-7; D is perhaps TRBD1 (5 bases). Germline V CDR1 and CDR2: DFQATT, SNEGSKA (reference sequence). The CDR3 contains 12 residues. V dropped 3 bases and J dropped 0 bases, with 6 bases sitting between them. This CDR3 is CSARDNSYEQYF. The CDR3 DNA is TGCAGTGCTAGGGACAACTCCTACGAGCAGTACTTC.

The sample holds a few counts of this clonotype. V usage is TRBV6-1 and J usage is TRBJ2-7, with D perhaps matching TRBD1 (6 bases). The V end was cut by 7 bases, the J end by 3 bases, with 16 bases between. Germline lookup yields CDR1 MNHNS and CDR2 SASEGT. The CDR3 has 14 residues. The CDR3 nucleotides read TGTGCCAGCACCCAAGGGGGAGTCGGCTACGAGCAGTACTTC. It is translated as CASTQGGVGYEQYF.

This clonotype appeared many times. The chain recombines TRBV20-1 with TRBJ2-1; D is uncertain. Germline V lookup: CDR1 DFQATT, CDR2 SNEGSKA (reference sequence). The ends were cut back, 6 bases at V and 8 bases at J, with 11 bases in the middle. This CDR3 region has 11 residues. CDR3 loop: CSANIVHEQFF. Here the CDR3 DNA reads TGCAGTGCCAACATTGTCCATGAGCAGTTCTTC.

This clonotype was detected many times. V gene TRBV5-8 combines with J gene TRBJ2-7, with 10 positions matching TRBD2. The J segment lost 6 bases and the V segment lost 2 bases, leaving 11 bases of the junction unmatched. The germline CDR1 and CDR2 sequences are SGHTS and YDEGEE. The CDR3 is 16 residues long. CDR3 in amino acids: CASSFNVGLAGAEQYF. DNA of the CDR3: TGTGCCAGCAGCTTTAACGTGGGGCTAGCGGGGGCCGAGCAGTACTTC. Filled out from reference TRBV5-8 and TRBJ2-7, the complete variable domain reads EAGVTQSPTHLIKTRGQQATLRCSPISGHTSVYWYQQALGLGLQFLLWYDEGEERNRGNFPPRFSGRQFPNYSSELNVNALELEDSALYLCASSFNVGLAGAEQYFGPGTRLTVT.

About this clonotype itself: A much larger clone lies one base from this, so it may be a read error. V usage is TRBV11-1 and J usage is TRBJ2-3, with 13 bases that match TRBD2. The CDR3 covers 14 residues. Germline trimming cut 5 bases from V and 5 bases from J; bases unmatched to any gene: 1. CDR1 is SGHAT, CDR2 FQDESV, per germline (reference sequence). CDR3: CASSGLAGVDTQYF. The CDR3 nucleotides are TGTGCCAGCAGCGGACTAGCGGGAGTAGATACGCAGTATTTT.

The chain joins TRBV6-6 to TRBJ1-2; no firm D call. Between the trimmed V and J ends, which lost 0 bases and 2 bases, there was a span of 7 bases. Looked up from germline, CDR1 is MNHNY and CDR2 is SVGAGI (reference sequence). This CDR3 comprises 14 residues. DNA for the CDR3: TGTGCCAGCAGTTACTCGGAGACAAACTATGGCTACACCTTC. The encoded protein is CASSYSETNYGYTF.

This chain connects TRBV6-1 to TRBJ1-2, with 7 bases fitting TRBD1. This CDR3 has 16 amino acids. J gave up 4 bases and V 7 bases, and 15 bases lay outside the gene matches. Per germline, CDR1 MNHNS and CDR2 SASEGT. The CDR3 spells CASTPGGLRGVYGYTF. DNA of the CDR3: TGTGCCAGCACCCCAGGGGGACTCCGGGGAGTCTATGGCTACACCTTC.

This clonotype was seen a handful of times. The genes are TRBV5-1 and TRBJ1-6; tentatively, D is TRBD1 (5 bases). In germline, CDR1 is SGHRS, CDR2 YFSETQ. This CDR3 has 15 amino acids. The V end was cut by 0 bases, the J end by 7 bases, with 11 bases between. Here the CDR3 DNA reads TGCGCCAGCAGCTTGGAGGCAGGGAGGAATTCACCCCTCCACTTT. It encodes CASSLEAGRNSPLHF. The variable domain in full, completed from reference TRBV5-1 and TRBJ1-6, reads KAGVTQTPRYLIKTRGQQVTLSCSPISGHRSVSWYQQTPGQGLQFLFEYFSETQRNKGNFPGRFSGRQFSNSRSEMNVSTLELGDSALYLCASSLEAGRNSPLHFGNGTRLTVT.